This T cell receptor beta chain was recorded in a study of T cell responses to AZD1222 COVID-19 vaccine. To note about this clone: The antigen is undetermined.

From germline, CDR1 is SNHLY and CDR2 FYNNEI. Trimming removed 5 bases at V and 1 base at J, with 9 bases between. This CDR3 spans 14 amino acids. Study-level results: Along spike, vaccine-associated CD4 TCRs were found throughout, with dominance at 160-218 and 743-854.

This table comes from immunoSEQ multiplex PCR, and its TCRdb copy is limited to in-frame clones, with some not included. The sample lists about 150,000 clones, approximately 86% seen once, with 6.9% in the top ten. The chain has TRBV2 and TRBJ1-5; a possible D gene is TRBD1 (6 bases). This TCR came from an adult who had recovered from COVID-19. Sequenced here: peripheral blood, sampled after recovery from COVID-19. The DNA for the CDR3 is TGTGCCAGCAGTAAGGACAGAAGCAATCAGCCCCAGCATTTT. The encoded protein is CASSKDRSNQPQHF.